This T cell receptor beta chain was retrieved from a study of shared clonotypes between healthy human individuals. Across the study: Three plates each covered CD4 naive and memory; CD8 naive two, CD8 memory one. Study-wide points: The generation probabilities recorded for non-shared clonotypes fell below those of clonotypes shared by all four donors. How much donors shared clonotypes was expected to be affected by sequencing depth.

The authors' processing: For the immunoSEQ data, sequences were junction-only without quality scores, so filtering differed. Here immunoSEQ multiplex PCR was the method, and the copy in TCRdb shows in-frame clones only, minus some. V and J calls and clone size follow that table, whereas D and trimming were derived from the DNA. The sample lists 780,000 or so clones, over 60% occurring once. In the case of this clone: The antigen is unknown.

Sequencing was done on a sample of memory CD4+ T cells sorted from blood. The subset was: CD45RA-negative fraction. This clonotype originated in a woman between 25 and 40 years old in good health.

CDR3 sequence: CATREAPYNEQFF. In DNA, the CDR3 is TGCGCCACCCGGGAGGCGCCCTACAATGAGCAGTTCTTC. This chain connects TRBV10-2 to TRBJ2-1; TRBD2 matches at 7 bases. The trim removed 10 bases at V and 2 bases at J, leaving 5 bases unmatched. The CDR3 has 13 amino acids. In germline, CDR1 is WSHSY, CDR2 SAAADI.